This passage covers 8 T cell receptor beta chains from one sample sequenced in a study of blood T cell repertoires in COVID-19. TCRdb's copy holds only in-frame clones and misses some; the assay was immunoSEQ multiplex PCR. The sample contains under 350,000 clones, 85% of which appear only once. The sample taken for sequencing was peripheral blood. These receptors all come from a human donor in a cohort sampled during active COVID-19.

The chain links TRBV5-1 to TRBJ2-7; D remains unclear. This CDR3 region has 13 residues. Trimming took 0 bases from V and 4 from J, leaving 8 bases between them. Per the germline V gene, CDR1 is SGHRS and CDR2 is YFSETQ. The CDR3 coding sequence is TGCGCCAGCAGCTTGGATCCTCTTTACGAGCAGTACTTC. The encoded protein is CASSLDPLYEQYF.

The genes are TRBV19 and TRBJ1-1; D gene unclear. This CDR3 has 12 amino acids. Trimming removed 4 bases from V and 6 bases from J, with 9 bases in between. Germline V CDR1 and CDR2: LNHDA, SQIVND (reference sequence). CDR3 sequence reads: CASSKSLSEAFF. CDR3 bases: TGTGCCAGTAGTAAGAGTTTGTCTGAAGCTTTCTTT. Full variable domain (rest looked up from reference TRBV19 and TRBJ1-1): DGGITQSPKYLFRKEGQNVTLSCEQNLNHDAMYWYRQDPGQGLRLIYYSQIVNDFQKGDIAEGYSVSREKKESFPLTVTSAQKNPTAFYLCASSKSLSEAFFGQGTRLTVV.

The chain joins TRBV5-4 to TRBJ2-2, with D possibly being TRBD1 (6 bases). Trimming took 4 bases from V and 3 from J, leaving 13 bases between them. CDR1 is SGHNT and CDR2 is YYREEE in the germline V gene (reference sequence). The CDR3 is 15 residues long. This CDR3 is CASSTQGPHTGELFF. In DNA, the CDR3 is TGTGCCAGCAGCACCCAGGGGCCCCACACCGGGGAGCTGTTTTTT.

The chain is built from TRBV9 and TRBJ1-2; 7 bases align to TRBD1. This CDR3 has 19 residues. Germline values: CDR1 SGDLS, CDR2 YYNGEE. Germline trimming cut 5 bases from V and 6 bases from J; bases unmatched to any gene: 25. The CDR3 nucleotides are TGTGCCAGCAGTGCCAACACCCGGGACAGTGCCCCTCCGCCTGATGGCTACACCTTC. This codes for CASSANTRDSAPPPDGYTF.

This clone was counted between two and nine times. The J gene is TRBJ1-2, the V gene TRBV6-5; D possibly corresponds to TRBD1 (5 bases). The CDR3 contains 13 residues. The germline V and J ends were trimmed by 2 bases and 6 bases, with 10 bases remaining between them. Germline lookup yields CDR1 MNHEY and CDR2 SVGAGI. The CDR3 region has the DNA TGTGCCAGCAGTTACACACGGGGGGATGGCTACACCTTC. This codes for CASSYTRGDGYTF.

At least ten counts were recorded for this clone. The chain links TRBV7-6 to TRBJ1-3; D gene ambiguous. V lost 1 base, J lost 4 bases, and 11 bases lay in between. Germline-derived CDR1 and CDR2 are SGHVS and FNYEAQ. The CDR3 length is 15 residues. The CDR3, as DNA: TGTGCCAGCAGCTTAGTTGACGCGGGCGGAAACACCATATATTTT. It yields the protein CASSLVDAGGNTIYF.

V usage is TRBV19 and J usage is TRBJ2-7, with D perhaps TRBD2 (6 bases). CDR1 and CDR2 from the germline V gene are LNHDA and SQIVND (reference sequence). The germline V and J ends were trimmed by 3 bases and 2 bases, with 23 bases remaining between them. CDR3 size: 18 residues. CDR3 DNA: TGTGCCAGTAGTATTTCCTGGAGGGGTGGGGTAGCCCCCTACGAGCAGTACTTC. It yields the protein CASSISWRGGVAPYEQYF.

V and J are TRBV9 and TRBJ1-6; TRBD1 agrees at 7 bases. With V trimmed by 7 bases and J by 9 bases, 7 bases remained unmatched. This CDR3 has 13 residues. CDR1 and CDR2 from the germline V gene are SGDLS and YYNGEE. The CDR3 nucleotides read TGTGCCAGCTCACAGGGGAATACTTCACCCCTCCACTTT. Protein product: CASSQGNTSPLHF.